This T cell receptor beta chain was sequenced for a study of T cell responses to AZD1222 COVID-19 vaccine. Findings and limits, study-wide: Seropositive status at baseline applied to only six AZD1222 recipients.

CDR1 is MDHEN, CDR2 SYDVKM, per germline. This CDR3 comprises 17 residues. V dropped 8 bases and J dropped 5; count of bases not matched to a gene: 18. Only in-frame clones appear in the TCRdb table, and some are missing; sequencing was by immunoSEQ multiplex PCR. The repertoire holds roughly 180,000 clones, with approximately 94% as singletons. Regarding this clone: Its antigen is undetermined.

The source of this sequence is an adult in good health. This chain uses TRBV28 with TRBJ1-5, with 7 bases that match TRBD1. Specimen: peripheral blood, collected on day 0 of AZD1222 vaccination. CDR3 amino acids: CASFRAGRGAPDQPQHF. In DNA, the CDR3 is TGTGCCAGCTTTCGAGCGGGCAGGGGGGCGCCTGATCAGCCCCAGCATTTT.